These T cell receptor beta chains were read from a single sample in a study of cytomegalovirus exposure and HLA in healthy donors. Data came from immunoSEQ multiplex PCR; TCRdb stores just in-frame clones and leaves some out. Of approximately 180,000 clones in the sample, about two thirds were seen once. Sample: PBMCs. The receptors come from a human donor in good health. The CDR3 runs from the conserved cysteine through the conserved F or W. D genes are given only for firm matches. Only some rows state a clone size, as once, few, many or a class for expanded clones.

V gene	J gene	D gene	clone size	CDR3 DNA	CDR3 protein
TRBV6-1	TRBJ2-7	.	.	TGTGCCAGCAGTGAATTATGGCAGGGGAGCTACGAGCAGTACTTC	CASSELWQGSYEQYF
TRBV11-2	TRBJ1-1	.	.	TGTGCCAGCAGCTTAAGCCATAATGGAGGGGCAACTGAAGCTTTCTTT	CASSLSHNGGATEAFF
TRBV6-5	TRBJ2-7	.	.	TGTGCCAGCAGTTACTCGTCGGGGAGCTCCTACGAGCAGTACTTC	CASSYSSGSSYEQYF
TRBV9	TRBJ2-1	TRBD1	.	TGTGCCAGCAGCGTAGTGCCACAGGGGAAGGGCAATGAGCAGTTCTTC	CASSVVPQGKGNEQFF
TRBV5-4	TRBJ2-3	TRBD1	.	TGTGCCAGCAGCTTGCGAGGGGGCTCAGATACGCAGTATTTT	CASSLRGGSDTQYF
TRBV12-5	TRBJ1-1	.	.	TGTGCTAGTGGTTTGGTGGGAGGACTGAACACTGAAGCTTTCTTT	CASGLVGGLNTEAFF
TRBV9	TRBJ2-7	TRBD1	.	TGTGCCAGCAGCCCCCGGACAGGGGGCTACGAGCAGTACTTC	CASSPRTGGYEQYF
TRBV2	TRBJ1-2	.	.	TGTGCCGGCCGAACCCTGACGACGGGTAACTATGGCTACACCTTC	CAGRTLTTGNYGYTF
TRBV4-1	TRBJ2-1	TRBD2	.	TGCGCCAGCAGCCAAGACCCTAGCGGGGGCAATGAGCAGTTCTTC	CASSQDPSGGNEQFF
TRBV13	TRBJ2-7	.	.	TGTGCCAGCAGCCCCGAACAGGGCCCCTACGAGCAGTACTTC	CASSPEQGPYEQYF
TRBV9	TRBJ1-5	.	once	TGTGCCAGCAGCCGCGACAGAGATAGCAATCAGCCCCAGCATTTT	CASSRDRDSNQPQHF
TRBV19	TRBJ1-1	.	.	TGTGCCAGTAGTATAGGGCAGTACACTGAAGCTTTCTTT	CASSIGQYTEAFF
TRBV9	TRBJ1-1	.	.	TGTGCCAGCAGCCTACAGGGAGGGACTGAAGCTTTCTTT	CASSLQGGTEAFF
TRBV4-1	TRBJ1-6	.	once	TGCGCCAGCAGCCAGCCACTGGCCGGGAGTGGTGATTCACCCCTCCACTTT	CASSQPLAGSGDSPLHF
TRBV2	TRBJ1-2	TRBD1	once	TGTGCCAGCAGACGGACAGGGCCCCCTAACTATGGCTACACCTTC	CASRRTGPPNYGYTF
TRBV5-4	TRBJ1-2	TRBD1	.	TGTGCCAGCAGCTTGGGGGACAGGGGGAGCTATGGCTACACCTTC	CASSLGDRGSYGYTF
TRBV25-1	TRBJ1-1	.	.	TGTGCCAGCAGTGACTTAGGGGCGGAGACTGAAGCTTTCTTT	CASSDLGAETEAFF
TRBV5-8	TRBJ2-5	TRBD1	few	TGTGCCAGCAGCTGGGGGTCAGGACAGGGGGCTATGGACCAAGAGACCCAGTACTTC	CASSWGSGQGAMDQETQYF
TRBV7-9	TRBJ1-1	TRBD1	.	TGTGCCAGCAGCTTAGCCAGGGGGCGGACTGAAGCTTTCTTT	CASSLARGRTEAFF
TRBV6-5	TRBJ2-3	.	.	TGTGCCAGCAGTTACAAAGAGGGGGGGCCGGGTAATACGCAGTATTTT	CASSYKEGGPGNTQYF
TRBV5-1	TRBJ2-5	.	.	TGCGCCTCGGGGAGAGGGATCAATCAAGAGACCCAGTACTTC	CASGRGINQETQYF
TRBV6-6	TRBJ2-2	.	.	TGTGCCAGCAGTACCCAGGGTGCCGGGGAGCTGTTTTTT	CASSTQGAGELFF
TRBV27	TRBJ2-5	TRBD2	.	TGTGCCAGCGGGCCACTAGCGGGGGCCGAAGAGAAAGAGACCCAGTACTTC	CASGPLAGAEEKETQYF
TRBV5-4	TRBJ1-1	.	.	TGTGCCAGCAGCGAGGACAGACTTGAAGCTTTCTTT	CASSEDRLEAFF
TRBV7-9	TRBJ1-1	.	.	TGTGCCACGAGCGGGCCGTCAGGCACTGAAGCTTTCTTT	CATSGPSGTEAFF
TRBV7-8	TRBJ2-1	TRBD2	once	TGTGCCAGCAGCCTGGGGACTAGCGGGGGGGCCCTGGGGCAGTTCTTC	CASSLGTSGGALGQFF
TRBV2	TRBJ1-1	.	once	TGTGCCAGCAGCCGAACCAAGACAGGCCTAAACACTGAAGCTTTCTTT	CASSRTKTGLNTEAFF
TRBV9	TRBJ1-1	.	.	TGTGCCAGCAGCCCACAGGGTAACACTGAAGCTTTCTTT	CASSPQGNTEAFF
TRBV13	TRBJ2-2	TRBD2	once	TGTGCCAGCAGCTCCCGGACTAGCTCCATTGAGAGCTGGGTGGAGGGGGAGCTGTTTTTT	CASSSRTSSIESWVEGELFF
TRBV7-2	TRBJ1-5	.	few	TGTGCCAGCAGCTTAGTCGGAGATCAGCCCCAGCATTTT	CASSLVGDQPQHF
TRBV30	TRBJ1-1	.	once	TGTGCCTGGTCTCCTATGAACACTGAAGCTTTCTTT	CAWSPMNTEAFF
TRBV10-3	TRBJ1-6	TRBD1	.	TGTGCCATCAGCTCCGGGACAGGGGATTCACCCCTCCACTTT	CAISSGTGDSPLHF
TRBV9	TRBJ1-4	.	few	TGTGCCAGCAGCAAAACAGGGACCAATGAAAAACTGTTTTTT	CASSKTGTNEKLFF
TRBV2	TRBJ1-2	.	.	TGTGCCAGCAGTGAACGACGGACTGGGTATGGCTACACCTTC	CASSERRTGYGYTF
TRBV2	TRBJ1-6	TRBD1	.	TGTGCCAGCAGTGGATCCACAGGGGCTCTGGATTCACCCCTCCACTTT	CASSGSTGALDSPLHF
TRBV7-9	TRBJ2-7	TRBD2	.	TGTGCCAGCAGCCCCTGGGCGACTAGCGGGTCCTACGAGCAGTACTTC	CASSPWATSGSYEQYF
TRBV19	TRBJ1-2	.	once	TGTGCCAGTAGTGAACAGGGAGACTATGGCTACACCTTC	CASSEQGDYGYTF
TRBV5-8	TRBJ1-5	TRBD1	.	TGTGCCAGCAGCTTGGTAAGGGACAGGGGCAGTCAGCCCCAGCATTTT	CASSLVRDRGSQPQHF
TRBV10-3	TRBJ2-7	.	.	TGTGCCACCAGCTACAGGGTGGGGGTGGACGAGCAGTACTTC	CATSYRVGVDEQYF
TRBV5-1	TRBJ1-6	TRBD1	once	TGCGCCAGCAGCTCCCAGGGGGCCTCGAATAATTCACCCCTCCACTTT	CASSSQGASNNSPLHF
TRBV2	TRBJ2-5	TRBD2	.	TGTGCCAGCAGTGAATTCCTAGCGGGGGTTCAAGAGCAGTACTTC	CASSEFLAGVQEQYF
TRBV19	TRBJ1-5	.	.	TGTGCCAGTACCCAGCCCCGCAGTAAGGGGGGCAATCAGCCCCAGCATTTT	CASTQPRSKGGNQPQHF
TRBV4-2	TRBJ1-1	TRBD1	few	TGTGCCAGCAGCCAAAGGGGGCAGGGGGCAAAGCAGAACACTGAAGCTTTCTTT	CASSQRGQGAKQNTEAFF
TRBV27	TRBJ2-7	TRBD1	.	TGTGCCAGCACGGGACAGGGAGTTAACGAGCAGTACTTC	CASTGQGVNEQYF
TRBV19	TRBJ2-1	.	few	TGTGCCAGTAGTATCTCTCCGGCGGTCAATGAGCAGTTCTTC	CASSISPAVNEQFF
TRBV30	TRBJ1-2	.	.	TGTGCCTGGAGTGTACTAGGGGCAGGGGTCGGCTACACCTTC	CAWSVLGAGVGYTF